Listed below are T cell receptor beta chains from one sample, sequenced in a study of CD8 T cells in Susac syndrome. TCRdb re-derived calls from the immunoSEQ multiplex PCR reads in MiXCR, one entry per CDR3 protein. Of under 200,000 distinct CDR3 sequences in the sample, about 94% are singletons; the top ten hold roughly 0.13%. The material sequenced was CD4+ T cells from PBMCs. These receptors originate from a human donor in good health. The CDR3 runs from the conserved cysteine through the conserved F or W. D genes are given only for firm matches. Rows give clone size only sometimes, using once, few, many, or a class for an expanded clone.

clone size | D gene | J gene | V gene | CDR3 DNA | CDR3 protein
NA | NA | TRBJ2-3 | TRBV12-3/TRBV12-4 | TGTGCCAGCAGCGCAAACCCGGGACCAAGCACAGATACGCAGTATTTT | CASSANPGPSTDTQYF
NA | NA | TRBJ1-2 | TRBV4-2 | TGTGCCAGCAGCCAACAGGAATATGGCTACACCTTC | CASSQQEYGYTF
NA | TRBD2 | TRBJ2-7 | TRBV29-1 | TGCAGCATCTCGGGGGGGGAGGAGCAGTACTTC | CSISGGEEQYF
NA | NA | TRBJ2-1 | TRBV7-2 | TGTGCCAGCAGCGCGACTCTATACAATGAGCAGTTCTTC | CASSATLYNEQFF
NA | NA | TRBJ2-3 | TRBV7-3 | TGTGCCAGCAGCTTAGGGGGGGCCCGCGATACGCAGTATTTT | CASSLGGARDTQYF
NA | NA | TRBJ2-5 | TRBV6-2/TRBV6-3 | TGTGCCAGCCGCCAGCGGGAAGAGACCCAGTACTTC | CASRQREETQYF
NA | NA | TRBJ1-2 | TRBV9 | TGTGCCAGCAGGCCGATTGGGTCGGGTGGCTACACCTTC | CASRPIGSGGYTF
NA | NA | TRBJ2-7 | TRBV6-5 | TGTGCCAGCAGTTACTCGACCGTTATGAACGAGCAGTACTTC | CASSYSTVMNEQYF
NA | NA | TRBJ2-5 | TRBV19 | TGTGCCAGTAGTCCAACGTCCTCGGAGACCCAGTACTTC | CASSPTSSETQYF
NA | TRBD2 | TRBJ2-1 | TRBV24-1 | TGTGCCACCTCAAGACTAGCGGGGGATGTTGAGCAGTTCTTC | CATSRLAGDVEQFF
NA | NA | TRBJ1-2 | TRBV29-1 | TGCAGCGTCATGACGGACTACTATGGCTACACCTTC | CSVMTDYYGYTF
NA | NA | TRBJ1-3 | TRBV18 | TGTGCCAGCTCACCCGCCCCGGGGACCAGTGGAAACACCATATATTTT | CASSPAPGTSGNTIYF
once | NA | TRBJ1-1 | TRBV3-1 | TGTGCCAGCAGCCAAGTGGTGACGGACACTGAAGCTTTCTTT | CASSQVVTDTEAFF
NA | NA | TRBJ1-3 | TRBV15 | TGTGCCACCAGCAGAGGCTCCGACTCTGGAAACACCATATATTTT | CATSRGSDSGNTIYF
NA | NA | TRBJ1-6 | TRBV5-6 | TGTGCCAGCAGCTTGGGGATATGGATAACGGGCAATTCACCCCTCCACTTT | CASSLGIWITGNSPLHF
NA | NA | TRBJ1-1 | TRBV7-8 | TGTGCCAGCAGCTTAGCGCAGGGTTACACTGAAGCTTTCTTT | CASSLAQGYTEAFF
NA | NA | TRBJ1-1 | TRBV29-1 | TGCAGCGTTCTCGAGCATCCGAACACTGAAGCTTTCTTT | CSVLEHPNTEAFF
NA | TRBD2 | TRBJ2-7 | TRBV5-1 | TGCGCCAGCAGCTTGGTGGGACTAGCGGGGCAAGAGCAGTACTTC | CASSLVGLAGQEQYF
NA | TRBD1 | TRBJ2-4 | TRBV7-2 | TGTGCCAGCAGCGCCGACAGGGTCGGGACCAAAAACATTCAGTACTTC | CASSADRVGTKNIQYF
NA | NA | TRBJ1-2 | TRBV13 | TGTGCCAGCAGCTCCGACGCAATGGCAGGGTCTGGCTACACCTTC | CASSSDAMAGSGYTF
NA | NA | TRBJ2-1 | TRBV3-1 | TGTGCCAGCAGCCAAGGAGAAGTAGCGAATGAGCAGTTCTTC | CASSQGEVANEQFF
NA | TRBD1 | TRBJ2-7 | TRBV7-2 | TGTGCCAGCAGCTTTAAGGTTTTCCGACAGGGCGGCTACGAGCAGTACTTC | CASSFKVFRQGGYEQYF
NA | NA | TRBJ2-7 | TRBV7-2 | TGTGCCAGCAGCTTAACCCATCTAGTGGGCGAGCAGTACTTC | CASSLTHLVGEQYF
NA | NA | TRBJ1-2 | TRBV7-9 | TGTGCCAGCAGTGGGGACGGTTACTATGGCTACACCTTC | CASSGDGYYGYTF
NA | NA | TRBJ1-2 | TRBV7-2 | TGTGCCAGCAGCCCCCGACAGGAGAACTATGGCTACACCTTC | CASSPRQENYGYTF
NA | NA | TRBJ2-1 | TRBV3-1 | TGTGCCAGCAGCCAGACTAGTGCTCTTCGGAATGAGCAGTTCTTC | CASSQTSALRNEQFF
NA | TRBD2 | TRBJ2-7 | TRBV7-2 | TGTGCCAGCAGCTTAGCGGCGGGGGAGGTCGAGCAGTACTTC | CASSLAAGEVEQYF
once | NA | TRBJ1-2 | TRBV6-1 | TGTGCCAGCAGTGAACTTGGGGGTTACGCGGGATATGGCTACACCTTC | CASSELGGYAGYGYTF
few | NA | TRBJ2-7 | TRBV6-5 | TGTGCCAGCAGTCCGGACACCTCCTACGAGCAGTACTTC | CASSPDTSYEQYF
few | TRBD2 | TRBJ2-7 | TRBV18 | TGTGCCAGCTCACCACAGCGGGGCTACGAGCAGTACTTC | CASSPQRGYEQYF
NA | NA | TRBJ2-4 | TRBV7-2 | TGTGCCAGCAGCTTAAGAACAGGGATCACAGCCAAAAACATTCAGTACTTC | CASSLRTGITAKNIQYF
NA | TRBD2 | TRBJ2-7 | TRBV20-1 | TGCAGTGCTAGAGGGAAGACTTCGGGGGGGCCCCACGAGCAGTACTTC | CSARGKTSGGPHEQYF
NA | TRBD2 | TRBJ2-7 | TRBV20-1 | TGCAGTGCCATGGGGGGGGAGCAGTACTTC | CSAMGGEQYF
once | TRBD1 | TRBJ2-7 | TRBV23-1 | TGCGCCAGCAGTAGAGGACAGGTCGGTCTTTCCTACGAGCAGTACTTC | CASSRGQVGLSYEQYF
NA | NA | TRBJ2-5 | TRBV6-5 | TGTGCCAGCAGTTATTCGGTAGTCACCCGAGAGACCCAGTACTTC | CASSYSVVTRETQYF
NA | NA | TRBJ2-3 | TRBV12-3/TRBV12-4 | TGTGCCAGCAGCCCCTCAGATACGCAGTATTTT | CASSPSDTQYF
NA | TRBD1 | TRBJ1-2 | TRBV29-1 | TGCAGCGTCGACAGGGGAGGATATGGCTACACCTTC | CSVDRGGYGYTF
NA | NA | TRBJ2-5 | TRBV7-2 | TGTGCCAGCAGCTTAGTAGGTCGAGTTGAGACCCAGTACTTC | CASSLVGRVETQYF
NA | TRBD1 | TRBJ2-7 | TRBV3-1 | TGTGCCAGCAGCCATATCGACAGGGACACCGAGCAGTACTTC | CASSHIDRDTEQYF
NA | NA | TRBJ1-6 | TRBV30 | TGTGCCTGGAACAAACAGGTCGACCTAGCCCATTCACCCCTCCACTTT | CAWNKQVDLAHSPLHF
NA | NA | TRBJ2-5 | TRBV20-1 | TGCAGTGCTAGAGATCTGTTAGGCCAAGAGACCCAGTACTTC | CSARDLLGQETQYF
NA | TRBD2 | TRBJ2-3 | TRBV20-1 | TGCAGTGCTAGAGATCGAAGGCACGGGGGGGCAGATACGCAGTATTTT | CSARDRRHGGADTQYF
NA | NA | TRBJ2-5 | TRBV20-1 | TGCAGTGCTAGAGATCCCCAGAGACAAGAGACCCAGTACTTC | CSARDPQRQETQYF
NA | NA | TRBJ2-5 | TRBV20-1 | TGCAGTGCTGAGGTTGGAGAGGCCCAGTACTTC | CSAEVGEAQYF
NA | TRBD1 | TRBJ2-5 | TRBV15 | TGTGCCACCAGCAGAGATCGGACAGGGGGCCCGTTCCAGTACTTC | CATSRDRTGGPFQYF
NA | NA | TRBJ1-1 | TRBV20-1 | TGCAGTGCTAGTGGGGGGATGAACACTGAAGCTTTCTTT | CSASGGMNTEAFF
NA | TRBD1 | TRBJ2-7 | TRBV6-2/TRBV6-3 | TGTGCCAGCCAAAGGACAGGCCCCTACGAGCAGTACTTC | CASQRTGPYEQYF
NA | NA | TRBJ2-3 | TRBV30 | TGTGCCTGGAGTCTGGGGTTAGATACGCAGTATTTT | CAWSLGLDTQYF
NA | NA | TRBJ2-5 | TRBV7-6 | TGTGCCAGCAGCACGGGAACAGGACCTCAAGAGACCCAGTACTTC | CASSTGTGPQETQYF
NA | NA | TRBJ1-2 | TRBV12-3/TRBV12-4 | TGTGCCAGCAGTTTAAGGCAGCACTATGGCTACACCTTC | CASSLRQHYGYTF
NA | TRBD2 | TRBJ2-1 | TRBV7-3 | TGTGCCAGCAGCTTAAGGGGACCGGGACTAGTAGGGGATGAGCAGTTCTTC | CASSLRGPGLVGDEQFF
NA | TRBD1 | TRBJ1-1 | TRBV29-1 | TGCAGCGCCGGACAGGGCGAAGCTTTCTTT | CSAGQGEAFF
NA | TRBD1 | TRBJ2-5 | TRBV6-5 | TGTGCCAGCAGCCAGGGACAGGGAAAGGAGACCCAGTACTTC | CASSQGQGKETQYF